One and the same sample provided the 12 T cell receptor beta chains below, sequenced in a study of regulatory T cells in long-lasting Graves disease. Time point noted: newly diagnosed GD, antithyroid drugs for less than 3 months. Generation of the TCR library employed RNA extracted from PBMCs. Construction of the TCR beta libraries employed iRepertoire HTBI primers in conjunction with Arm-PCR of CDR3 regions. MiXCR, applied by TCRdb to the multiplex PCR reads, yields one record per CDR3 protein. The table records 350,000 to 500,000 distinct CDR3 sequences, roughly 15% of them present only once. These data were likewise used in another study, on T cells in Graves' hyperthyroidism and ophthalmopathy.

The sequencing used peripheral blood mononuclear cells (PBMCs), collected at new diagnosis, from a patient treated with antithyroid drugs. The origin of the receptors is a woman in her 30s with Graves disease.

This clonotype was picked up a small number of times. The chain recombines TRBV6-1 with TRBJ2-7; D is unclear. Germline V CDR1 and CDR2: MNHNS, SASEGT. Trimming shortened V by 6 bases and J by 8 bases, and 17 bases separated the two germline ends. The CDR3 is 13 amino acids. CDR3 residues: CASSPLDPVQQYF. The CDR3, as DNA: TGTGCCAGCAGCCCCCTAGACCCTGTGCAGCAGTACTTC.

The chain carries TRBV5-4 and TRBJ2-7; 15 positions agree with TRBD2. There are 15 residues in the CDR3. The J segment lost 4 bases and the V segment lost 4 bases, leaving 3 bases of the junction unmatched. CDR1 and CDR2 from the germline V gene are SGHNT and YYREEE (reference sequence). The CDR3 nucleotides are TGTGCCAGCAGCAGAGGGACTAGCGGGAGGTACGAGCAGTACTTC. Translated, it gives CASSRGTSGRYEQYF. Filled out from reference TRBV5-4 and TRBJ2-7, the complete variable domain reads ETGVTQSPTHLIKTRGQQVTLRCSSQSGHNTVSWYQQALGQGPQFIFQYYREEENGRGNFPPRFSGLQFPNYSSELNVNALELDDSALYLCASSRGTSGRYEQYFGPGTRLTVT.

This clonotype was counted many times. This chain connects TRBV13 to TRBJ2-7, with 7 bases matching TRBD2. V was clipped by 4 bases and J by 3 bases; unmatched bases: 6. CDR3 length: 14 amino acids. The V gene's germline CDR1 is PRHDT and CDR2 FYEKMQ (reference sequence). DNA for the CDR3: TGTGCCAGCAGCTCCAGCGGGGCGTACTACGAGCAGTACTTC. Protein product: CASSSSGAYYEQYF.

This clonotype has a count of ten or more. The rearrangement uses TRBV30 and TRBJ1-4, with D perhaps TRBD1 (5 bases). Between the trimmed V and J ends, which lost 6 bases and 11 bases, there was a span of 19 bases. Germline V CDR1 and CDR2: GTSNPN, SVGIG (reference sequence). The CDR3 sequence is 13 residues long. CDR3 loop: CACSTERVSKLFF. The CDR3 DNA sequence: TGTGCCTGCTCGACAGAGAGAGTGTCGAAACTGTTTTTT.

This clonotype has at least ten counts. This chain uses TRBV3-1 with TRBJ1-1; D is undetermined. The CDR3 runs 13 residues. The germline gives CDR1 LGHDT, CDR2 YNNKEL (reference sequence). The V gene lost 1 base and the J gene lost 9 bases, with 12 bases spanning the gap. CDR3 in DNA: TGTGCCAGCAGCCAAGGGAGGACGTCTAAAGCTTTCTTT. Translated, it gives CASSQGRTSKAFF.

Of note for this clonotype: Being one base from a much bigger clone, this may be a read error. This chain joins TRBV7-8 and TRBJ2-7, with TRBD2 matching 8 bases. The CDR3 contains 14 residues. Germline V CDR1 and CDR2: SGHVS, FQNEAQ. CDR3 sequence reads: CANSLAGSSYEQYF. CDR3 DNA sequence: TGTGCCAACAGCTTAGCGGGAAGCTCCTACGAGCAGTACTTC.

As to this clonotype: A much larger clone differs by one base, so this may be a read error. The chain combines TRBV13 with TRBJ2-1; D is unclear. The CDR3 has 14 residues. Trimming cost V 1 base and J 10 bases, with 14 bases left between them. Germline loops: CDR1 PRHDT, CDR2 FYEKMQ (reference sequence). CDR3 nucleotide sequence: TGTGCCAGCAGCTTAGCGAGAGGTTCCTACGAGCAGTTCTTC. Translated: CASSLARGSYEQFF.

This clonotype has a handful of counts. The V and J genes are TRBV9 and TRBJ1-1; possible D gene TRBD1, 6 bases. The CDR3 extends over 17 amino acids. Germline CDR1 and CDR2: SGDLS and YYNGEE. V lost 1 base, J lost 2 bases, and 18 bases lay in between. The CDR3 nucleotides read TGTGCCAGCAGCGTACCCCGAGCAGGGGCCTCTAACACTGAAGCTTTCTTT. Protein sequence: CASSVPRAGASNTEAFF.

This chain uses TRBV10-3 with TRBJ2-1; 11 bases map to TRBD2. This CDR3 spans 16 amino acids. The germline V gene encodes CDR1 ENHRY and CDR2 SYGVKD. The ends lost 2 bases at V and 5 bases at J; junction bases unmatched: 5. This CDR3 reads CAISEPTSGKDNEQFF. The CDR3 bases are TGTGCCATCAGTGAGCCGACTAGCGGGAAAGACAATGAGCAGTTCTTC.

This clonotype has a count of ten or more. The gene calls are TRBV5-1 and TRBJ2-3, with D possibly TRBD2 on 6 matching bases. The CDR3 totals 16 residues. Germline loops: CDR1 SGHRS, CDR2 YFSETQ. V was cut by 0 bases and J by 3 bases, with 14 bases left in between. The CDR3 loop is CASSLAGGGFTDTQYF. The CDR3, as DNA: TGCGCCAGCAGCTTGGCCGGGGGAGGTTTTACAGATACGCAGTATTTT.

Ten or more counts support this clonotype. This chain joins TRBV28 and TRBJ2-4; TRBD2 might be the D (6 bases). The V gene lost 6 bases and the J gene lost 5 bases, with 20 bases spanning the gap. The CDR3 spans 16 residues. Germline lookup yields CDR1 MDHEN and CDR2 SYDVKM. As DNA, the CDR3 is TGTGCCAGCAGCCTATCGACCCGGGGGTTCGAAAACATTCAGTACTTC. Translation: CASSLSTRGFENIQYF.

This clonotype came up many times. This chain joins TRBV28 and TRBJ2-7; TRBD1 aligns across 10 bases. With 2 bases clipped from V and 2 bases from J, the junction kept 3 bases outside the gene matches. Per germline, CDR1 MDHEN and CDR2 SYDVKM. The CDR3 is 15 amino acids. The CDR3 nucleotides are TGTGCCAGCAGTTTAAGGGACAGGGGTACCTACGAGCAGTACTTC. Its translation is CASSLRDRGTYEQYF.